The clone carrying this T cell receptor (beta chain) was counted many times. The antigen is not known. The data were taken from a study of T cells in Graves' hyperthyroidism and ophthalmopathy. Study-wide results and limits: Blood shared most expanded thyroid clonotypes above 0.001.

Amplified regions were TCR beta CDR3 sequences from RNA transcripts. Carried out on the TCR CDR3, a first-round RT-PCR used the HTBI primer set. TCRdb passed the multiplex PCR reads through MiXCR, listing each CDR3 protein once. The sample has about 610,000 distinct CDR3 sequences, 14% to 15% seen once. The study left out patients who had uncontrolled infection, other autoimmune disease, pregnancy or lactation. Per the germline V gene, CDR1 is MNHNS and CDR2 is SASEGT. The CDR3 has 16 amino acids. Trimming removed 2 bases from V and 0 bases from J, with 11 bases in between. The V gene is TRBV6-1, the J gene TRBJ1-5; no clear D. The TCR originated in a woman in her 40s with Graves' ophthalmopathy. Sequencing used blood. CDR3 sequence (DNA): TGTGCCAGCAGTGAACTCGGTTCCTATAGCAATCAGCCCCAGCATTTT. It yields the protein CASSELGSYSNQPQHF.